The following is a TCR beta chain sequence with its context. Germline V gene lookup returns CDR1 LNHDA and CDR2 SQIVND (reference sequence). V dropped 6 bases and J dropped 0 bases, with 18 bases sitting between them. CDR3 length: 18 residues. The data derive from a study of blood T cell repertoires in COVID-19. The overall study: The origin of the acute and convalescent COVID-19 samples was the United States, Italy and Spain. In each case, the material was cDNA or gDNA derived from T cells, B-cell-depleted T cells, or PBMCs.

Profiling relied on immunoSEQ multiplex PCR, and the TCRdb table lists in-frame clones only, not all of them. The repertoire holds some 150,000 clones, 70% to 90% seen once, with roughly 2.6% in the top ten. The receptor was derived from a human donor with acute or convalescent COVID-19. The donor label of this sample is uncertain. This chain uses TRBV19 with TRBJ2-6; a possible D gene is TRBD2 (5 bases). Sample: peripheral blood. The CDR3 sequence: CASSLDSTRISGANVLTF. CDR3 sequence (DNA): TGTGCCAGTAGCCTGGACTCTACTAGGATCTCTGGGGCCAACGTCCTGACTTTC. The full variable domain, its missing parts supplied by reference TRBV19 and TRBJ2-6, is DGGITQSPKYLFRKEGQNVTLSCEQNLNHDAMYWYRQDPGQGLRLIYYSQIVNDFQKGDIAEGYSVSREKKESFPLTVTSAQKNPTAFYLCASSLDSTRISGANVLTFGAGSRLTVL.